The 20 T cell receptor beta chains below were found in one sample sequenced in a study of T cell changes during pregnancy in multiple sclerosis. Data came from immunoSEQ multiplex PCR; TCRdb stores just in-frame clones and leaves some out. The data show about 17,000 clones, 88% seen once. The material sequenced was CD8+ T cells from peripheral blood mononuclear cells, taken after pregnancy. These receptors were taken from a female donor in good health, enrolled as a control in a pregnancy study.

The CDR3 region has the DNA TGCAGCGTTCACCGGGACTACAATGAGCAGTTCTTC. As protein: CSVHRDYNEQFF. This chain uses TRBV29-1 with TRBJ2-1, with a tentative D call TRBD2 (5 bases). This CDR3 contains 12 residues. The germline gives CDR1 SQVTM, CDR2 ANQGSEA. V lost 5 bases and J lost 3, with 8 bases in between.

This clone was seen a handful of times. The chain carries TRBV5-5 and TRBJ1-6, with unresolved D. The germline CDR1 and CDR2 sequences are SGHKS and YYEKEE (reference sequence). Trimming took 0 bases from V and 8 from J, leaving 6 bases between them. The CDR3 runs 13 residues. CDR3 in DNA: TGTGCCAGCAGCTTGGCCAGGTATTCACCCCTCCACTTT. This codes for CASSLARYSPLHF.

This sequence joins TRBV15 and TRBJ1-4; D unresolved. Germline V gene lookup returns CDR1 LNHNV and CDR2 YYDKDF (reference sequence). Trimming shortened V by 0 bases and J by 5 bases, and 7 bases separated the two germline ends. This CDR3 has 14 residues. The CDR3 region has the DNA TGTGCCACCAGCAGAGAAACCAGGAATGAAAAACTGTTTTTT. Its protein product is CATSRETRNEKLFF.

The V and J genes are TRBV9 and TRBJ2-3; 13 bases map to TRBD2. The CDR3 has 15 residues. The junction had 3 bases not matched to a gene; V was cut back by 4 bases and J by 4 bases. Germline CDR1 reads SGDLS; CDR2 reads YYNGEE. The CDR3 loop reads CASSILAGGPDTQYF. The CDR3 DNA sequence: TGTGCCAGCAGCATACTAGCGGGGGGGCCAGATACGCAGTATTTT. Drawing the rest from reference TRBV9 and TRBJ2-3, the complete variable domain is DSGVTQTPKHLITATGQRVTLRCSPRSGDLSVYWYQQSLDQGLQFLIQYYNGEERAKGNILERFSAQQFPDLHSELNLSSLELGDSALYFCASSILAGGPDTQYFGPGTRLTVL.

The chain carries TRBV7-9 and TRBJ2-5; D unclear. V was trimmed by 1 base and J by 5 bases, leaving 11 bases between them. The CDR3 contains 14 residues. Germline V gene data show CDR1 as SEHNR and CDR2 as FQNEAQ (reference sequence). Here the CDR3 DNA reads TGTGCCAGCAGCTTAGGATCGGGTATCGAGACCCAGTACTTC. Translating gives CASSLGSGIETQYF. The full variable domain, rest sourced from reference TRBV7-9 and TRBJ2-5, is DTGVSQNPRHKITKRGQNVTFRCDPISEHNRLYWYRQTLGQGPEFLTYFQNEAQLEKSRLLSDRFSAERPKGSFSTLEIQRTEQGDSAMYLCASSLGSGIETQYFGPGTRLLVL.

The chain carries TRBV28 and TRBJ2-5, with 7 bases identical to TRBD2. From germline, CDR1 is MDHEN and CDR2 SYDVKM. The CDR3 loop spans 14 amino acids. Trimming took 7 bases from V and 5 from J; bases not matched to a gene: 10. This CDR3 reads CASNGEGSDETQYF. The CDR3 coding sequence is TGTGCCAGCAACGGGGAGGGAAGCGATGAGACCCAGTACTTC. Variable domain in full (rest from reference TRBV28 and TRBJ2-5): DVKVTQSSRYLVKRTGEKVFLECVQDMDHENMFWYRQDPGLGLRLIYFSYDVKMKEKGDIPEGYSVSREKKERFSLILESASTNQTSMYLCASNGEGSDETQYFGPGTRLLVL.

The chain carries TRBV27 and TRBJ1-1; D uncertain. Germline CDR1 reads MNHEY; CDR2 reads SMNVEV (reference sequence). The CDR3 runs 14 residues. Trimming pared 2 bases from V and 5 bases from J, leaving 12 bases between. The CDR3 coding sequence is TGTGCCAGCAGTTTACGGCGGTCGGGGACTGAAGCTTTCTTT. It specifies CASSLRRSGTEAFF.

V is TRBV30 and J is TRBJ2-3; 7 nucleotides agree with TRBD2. V was clipped by 5 bases and J by 4 bases; unmatched bases: 12. The V gene's germline CDR1 is GTSNPN and CDR2 SVGIG (reference sequence). This CDR3 region has 15 residues. CDR3 loop: CAWSTGTTESDTQYF. The CDR3 DNA reads TGTGCCTGGTCAACCGGGACTACGGAGTCAGATACGCAGTATTTT.

The rearrangement uses TRBV7-6 and TRBJ2-7; the match to TRBD2 covers 7 bases. Looked up from germline, CDR1 is SGHVS and CDR2 is FNYEAQ. The CDR3 is made up of 14 amino acids. With 7 bases clipped from V and 0 bases from J, the junction kept 6 bases outside the gene matches. Here the CDR3 DNA reads TGTGCCAGCACGCCGACTAGCACCTCCTACGAGCAGTACTTC. This codes for CASTPTSTSYEQYF.

The chain's CDR3 is CASSQVFGQGMYQETQYF. The CDR3 DNA reads as TGTGCCAGCAGCCAAGTCTTTGGACAGGGGATGTACCAAGAGACCCAGTACTTC. The J gene is TRBJ2-5, the V gene TRBV14, with 9 bases lining up with TRBD1. CDR1 and CDR2 from the germline V gene are SGHDN and FVKESK. Unmatched junction bases numbered 9, after V lost 1 base and J lost 0 bases. CDR3 length: 18 residues.

This chain uses TRBV13 with TRBJ2-1, with D perhaps TRBD1 (6 bases). The CDR3 runs to 12 residues. The germline CDR1 and CDR2 sequences are PRHDT and FYEKMQ (reference sequence). Trimming removed 5 bases from V and 7 bases from J, with 9 bases in between. The CDR3 coding sequence is TGTGCCAGCAGCACTCAGGGGAATGAGCAGTTCTTC. Encoded protein: CASSTQGNEQFF.

The V and J genes are TRBV19 and TRBJ2-2, with 9 bases lining up with TRBD1. CDR3 length: 16 residues. With V trimmed by 7 bases and J by 5 bases, 11 bases remained unmatched. Germline V gives CDR1 LNHDA, CDR2 SQIVND (reference sequence). This chain's CDR3 is CASTDLDRGQTGELFF. The CDR3, as DNA: TGTGCCAGTACTGATTTGGACAGGGGCCAAACCGGGGAGCTGTTTTTT.

The CDR3 reads CASSSYSVRETQYF. The CDR3 coding sequence is TGTGCCAGCAGCTCTTACTCGGTCCGAGAGACCCAGTACTTC. The genes are TRBV7-8 and TRBJ2-5; D uncertain. This CDR3 is built from 14 residues. V lost 4 bases and J lost 4, with 13 bases in between. CDR1 and CDR2 (germline): SGHVS, FQNEAQ.

V gene TRBV5-6 combines with J gene TRBJ2-2; no reliable D call. Germline V lookup: CDR1 SGHDT, CDR2 YYEEEE. The V end was cut by 2 bases, the J end by 6 bases, with 8 bases between. The length of the CDR3 is 13 residues. The CDR3 sequence: CASSFLVAGELFF. The CDR3 DNA reads as TGTGCCAGCAGCTTCCTGGTAGCCGGGGAGCTGTTTTTT.

The gene calls are TRBV14 and TRBJ2-3; 15 bases are a match to TRBD2. The germline V gene encodes CDR1 SGHDN and CDR2 FVKESK. The CDR3 extends over 19 amino acids. V dropped 5 bases and J dropped 0; count of bases not matched to a gene: 9. The DNA for the CDR3 is TGTGCCAGCAGCTCCCGGACTAGCGGGGGGGAAACTAGCACAGATACGCAGTATTTT. This gives the protein CASSSRTSGGETSTDTQYF.

The CDR3: CASSPKTNPGDTQYF. The CDR3 DNA follows: TGTGCCAGCAGCCCGAAGACTAACCCTGGGGATACGCAGTATTTT. The chain uses TRBV13 and TRBJ2-3; D might be TRBD2 (5 bases). This CDR3 is 15 amino acids long. CDR1 is PRHDT, CDR2 FYEKMQ, per germline (reference sequence). Trimming took off 5 bases at V and 6 bases at J, with 18 bases between the two ends.

The chain employs TRBV7-2 and TRBJ2-1; TRBD1 aligns across 8 bases. Per the germline V gene, CDR1 is SGHTA and CDR2 is FQGNSA. The CDR3 length is 16 residues. V lost 1 base to trimming and J lost 4 bases; unmatched junction nucleotides: 6. CDR3 in amino acids: CASSLGWTGYYNEQFF. The CDR3 bases are TGTGCCAGCAGCTTAGGGTGGACAGGGTATTACAATGAGCAGTTCTTC.

This clone has just a few counts. The rearrangement uses TRBV7-2 and TRBJ1-2; TRBD1 matches at 7 bases. Germline CDR1 reads SGHTA; CDR2 reads FQGNSA. This CDR3 has 16 residues. Losses at the gene ends were 2 bases for V and 6 bases for J; bases not matched to a gene: 12. This CDR3 reads CASSLPDRANAHGYTF. The DNA of the CDR3 is TGTGCCAGCAGCTTACCCGACAGGGCTAATGCCCATGGCTACACCTTC.

The genes are TRBV5-1 and TRBJ2-3; 10 nucleotides align to TRBD2. The V gene's germline CDR1 is SGHRS and CDR2 YFSETQ. The J segment lost 2 bases and the V segment lost 3 bases, leaving 9 bases of the junction unmatched. CDR3 length: 17 amino acids. The CDR3 spells CASSSPTSGLTTDTQYF. In DNA, the CDR3 is TGCGCCAGCAGCTCCCCGACTAGCGGGTTGACCACAGATACGCAGTATTTT.

The rearrangement joins TRBV6-4 to TRBJ2-3; weak D call: TRBD2 (5 bases). The CDR3 is made up of 16 amino acids. CDR1 is MRHNA, CDR2 SNTAGT, per germline. V lost 6 bases and J 2 bases, leaving 18 bases between the germline ends. Here the CDR3 DNA reads TGTGCCAGCAGCGCCTCCTCGGACGGGAACACAGATACGCAGTATTTT. It codes for CASSASSDGNTDTQYF.